Listed below are T cell receptor beta chains from one sample, sequenced in a study of blood T cell repertoires in COVID-19. Data came from immunoSEQ multiplex PCR; TCRdb stores just in-frame clones and leaves some out. This table has some 250,000 clones, 70% to 90% appearing once. Material for sequencing was peripheral blood. The origin of the receptors is a woman aged 30 to 39 with acute or convalescent COVID-19. The CDR3 runs from the conserved cysteine through the conserved F or W. Fields, in order: D gene, clone size, V gene, J gene, CDR3 DNA, CDR3 protein. A D gene is named only where the DNA matches it firmly. A clone size is listed for some rows: how often the clone was seen (once, few, many), or a class if it is expanded.

TRBD2	-	TRBV27	TRBJ2-3	TGTGCCAGCAGTTTACGAACTAGCGGCTCAGATACGCAGTATTTT	CASSLRTSGSDTQYF
TRBD1	-	TRBV29-1	TRBJ2-2	TGCAGCGTCCACAGGGGGCAGGCCGGGGAGCTGTTTTTT	CSVHRGQAGELFF
-	-	TRBV5-6	TRBJ2-1	TGTGCCAGCAGCCTTTGGGACAACTACAATGAGCAGTTCTTC	CASSLWDNYNEQFF
TRBD1	once	TRBV11-2	TRBJ1-1	TGTGCCAGCAGCTTGGGACAGGGTTTCGGTGAAGCTTTCTTT	CASSLGQGFGEAFF
TRBD2	-	TRBV27	TRBJ2-1	TGTGCCAGCAGTCCTCTCGCGGGAGGGCCGGGTGAGCAGTTCTTC	CASSPLAGGPGEQFF
-	-	TRBV7-2	TRBJ2-5	TGTGCCAGCAGCTCGGACAGTCGAGAGACCCAGTACTTC	CASSSDSRETQYF
TRBD1	-	TRBV25-1	TRBJ1-1	TGTGCCAGCAGCCGCAGGGGGCTGGAAGCTTTCTTT	CASSRRGLEAFF
TRBD2	-	TRBV9	TRBJ2-3	TGTGCCAGCAGCGTAGTACCGATCGGGGGGACAGATACGCAGTATTTT	CASSVVPIGGTDTQYF
-	-	TRBV5-4	TRBJ2-3	TGTGCCAGCAGCTATGGGCAGGCAGGGCCCCCAGATACGCAGTATTTT	CASSYGQAGPPDTQYF
TRBD2	-	TRBV20-1	TRBJ2-5	TGCAGTGCTAGTGGGCGGGAGGGGGAGGAGACCCAGTACTTC	CSASGREGEETQYF
-	-	TRBV19	TRBJ1-2	TGTGCCAGTAGAACAGGAGTCTATGGCTACACCTTC	CASRTGVYGYTF
TRBD1	once	TRBV27	TRBJ1-4	TGTGCCAGCAGACCGGGACAGCTTAATGAAAAACTGTTTTTT	CASRPGQLNEKLFF
TRBD2	-	TRBV9	TRBJ2-1	TGTGCCAGCAGCGTAGGGATTAGCGGGAGGGTTTACAATGAGCAGTTCTTC	CASSVGISGRVYNEQFF
-	-	TRBV10-1	TRBJ2-5	TGCGCCAGCAGTGAGCCAGAAGAGACCCAGTACTTC	CASSEPEETQYF
TRBD1	-	TRBV2	TRBJ2-2	TGTGCCAGCAGCCGAGACAGGGAGCCAACGGGGACCGGGGAGCTGTTTTTT	CASSRDREPTGTGELFF
-	-	TRBV5-1	TRBJ1-1	TGCGCCAGCAGCTTCGGGGGAGGGAACACTGAAGCTTTCTTT	CASSFGGGNTEAFF
TRBD1	once	TRBV30	TRBJ1-2	TGTGCCTGGGACAGGGGGAACTATGGCTACACCTTC	CAWDRGNYGYTF
-	-	TRBV29-1	TRBJ2-1	TGCAGCGTTGACGGCTCCTACAATGAGCAGTTCTTC	CSVDGSYNEQFF
TRBD1	once	TRBV30	TRBJ2-6	TGTGCCTGGAATGCAGGGGGCGGGTACGGGGCCAACGTCCTGACTTTC	CAWNAGGGYGANVLTF
-	once	TRBV19	TRBJ2-2	TGTGCCAGTAGTATCGGGGGTGGGGAGCTGTTTTTT	CASSIGGGELFF
TRBD1	-	TRBV29-1	TRBJ1-1	TGCAGCGTGCGACAGGGTGAAGCTTTCTTT	CSVRQGEAFF
TRBD1	-	TRBV18	TRBJ2-1	TGTGCCAGCTCAGAGGACAGGGAGGCTGAGCAGTTCTTC	CASSEDREAEQFF